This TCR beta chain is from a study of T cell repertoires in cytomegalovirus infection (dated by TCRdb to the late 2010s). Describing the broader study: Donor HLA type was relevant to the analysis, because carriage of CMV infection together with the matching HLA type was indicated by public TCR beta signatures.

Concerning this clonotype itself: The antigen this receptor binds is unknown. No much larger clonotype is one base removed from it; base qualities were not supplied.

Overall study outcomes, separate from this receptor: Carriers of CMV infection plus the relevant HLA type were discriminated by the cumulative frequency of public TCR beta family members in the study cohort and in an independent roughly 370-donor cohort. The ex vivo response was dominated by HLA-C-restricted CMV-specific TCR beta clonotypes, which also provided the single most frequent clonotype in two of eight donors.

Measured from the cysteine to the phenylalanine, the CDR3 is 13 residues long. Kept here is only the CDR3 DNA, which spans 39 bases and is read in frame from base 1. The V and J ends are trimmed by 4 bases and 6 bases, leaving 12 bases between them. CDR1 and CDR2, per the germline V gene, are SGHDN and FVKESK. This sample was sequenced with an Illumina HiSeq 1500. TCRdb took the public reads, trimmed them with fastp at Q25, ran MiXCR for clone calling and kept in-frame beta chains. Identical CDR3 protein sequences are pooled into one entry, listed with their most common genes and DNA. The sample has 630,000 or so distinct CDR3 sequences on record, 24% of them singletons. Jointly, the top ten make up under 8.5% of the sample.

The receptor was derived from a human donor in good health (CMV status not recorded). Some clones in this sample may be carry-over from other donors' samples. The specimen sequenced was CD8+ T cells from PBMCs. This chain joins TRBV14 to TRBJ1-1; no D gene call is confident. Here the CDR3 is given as CASSPRRRSEAFF. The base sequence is TGTGCCAGCAGCCCACGGCGGCGGTCTGAAGCTTTCTTT.